This T cell receptor (beta chain) stems from a study of shared clonotypes between healthy human individuals. Per the germline V gene, CDR1 is SGHVS and CDR2 is FQNEAQ. The CDR3 consists of 13 residues. The V and J ends lost 5 bases and 8 bases respectively, with 15 bases between them. The donors, healthy adults who were HIV-negative, had experienced no recent acute infections or vaccinations. From CD4+ cells came CD45RA+ naive and CD45RA-negative memory subsets. At a deep level, the assay was run. The method was immunoSEQ multiplex PCR; TCRdb's version includes in-frame clones alone and lacks a portion of them. The sample has more than 1 million clones, around 78% seen once.

This TCR was sampled from a man between 18 and 29 years old in good health. Some clones in this sample may be carry-over from other donors' samples. Sequences were obtained from memory CD4+ T cells from PBMCs. Regarding subset: CD45RA-negative fraction. J is TRBJ1-2 and V is TRBV7-8, with D unresolved. The CDR3 here is CASSHRTGGGYTF. The CDR3 nucleotides read TGTGCCAGCAGCCACCGGACGGGAGGAGGCTACACCTTC.